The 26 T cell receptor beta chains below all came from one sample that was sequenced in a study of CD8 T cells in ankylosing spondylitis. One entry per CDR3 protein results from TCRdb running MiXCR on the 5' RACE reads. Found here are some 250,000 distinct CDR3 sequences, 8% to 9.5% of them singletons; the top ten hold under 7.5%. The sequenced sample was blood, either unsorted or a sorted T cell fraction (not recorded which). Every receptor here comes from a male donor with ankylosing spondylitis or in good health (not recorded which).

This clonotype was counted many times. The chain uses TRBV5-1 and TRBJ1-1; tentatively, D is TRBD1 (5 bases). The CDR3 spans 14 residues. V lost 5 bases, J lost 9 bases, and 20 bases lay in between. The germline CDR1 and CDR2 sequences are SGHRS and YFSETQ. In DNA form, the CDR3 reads TGCGCCAGCAGTCCTATGGGACTCCGGGATAAAGCTTTCTTT. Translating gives CASSPMGLRDKAFF.

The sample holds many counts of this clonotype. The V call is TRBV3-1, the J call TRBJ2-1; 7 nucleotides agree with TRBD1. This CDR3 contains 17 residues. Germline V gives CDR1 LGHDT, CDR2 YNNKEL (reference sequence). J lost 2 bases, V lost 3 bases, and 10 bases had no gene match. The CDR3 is CASSHAGQALPYNEQFF. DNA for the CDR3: TGTGCCAGCAGCCACGCAGGACAGGCGCTGCCCTACAATGAGCAGTTCTTC.

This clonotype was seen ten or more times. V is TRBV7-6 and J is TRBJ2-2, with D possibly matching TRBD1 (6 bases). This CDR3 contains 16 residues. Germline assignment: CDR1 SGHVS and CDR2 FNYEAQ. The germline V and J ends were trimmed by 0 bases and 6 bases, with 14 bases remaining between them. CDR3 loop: CASSLALQGGSGELFF. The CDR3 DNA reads TGTGCCAGCAGCTTAGCGCTACAGGGTGGTTCCGGGGAGCTGTTTTTT.

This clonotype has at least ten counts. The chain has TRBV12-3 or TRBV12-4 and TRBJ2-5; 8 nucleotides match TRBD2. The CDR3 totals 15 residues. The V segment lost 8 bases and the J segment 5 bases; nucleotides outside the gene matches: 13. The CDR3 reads CASLYGSGGGETQYF. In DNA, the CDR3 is TGTGCCAGCCTATACGGCTCGGGAGGGGGGGAGACCCAGTACTTC.

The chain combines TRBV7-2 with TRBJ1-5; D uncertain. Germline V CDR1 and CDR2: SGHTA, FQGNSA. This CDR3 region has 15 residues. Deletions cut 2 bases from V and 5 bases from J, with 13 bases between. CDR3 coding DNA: TGTGCCAGCAGCTTAAGTTCTGGCAGCCATCAGCCCCAGCATTTT. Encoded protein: CASSLSSGSHQPQHF.

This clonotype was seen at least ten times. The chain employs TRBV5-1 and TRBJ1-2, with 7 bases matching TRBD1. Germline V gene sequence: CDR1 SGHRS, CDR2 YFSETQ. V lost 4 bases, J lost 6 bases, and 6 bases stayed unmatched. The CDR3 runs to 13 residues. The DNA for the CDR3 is TGCGCCAGCAGCGTGGACAGGATAAATGGCTACACCTTC. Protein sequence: CASSVDRINGYTF.

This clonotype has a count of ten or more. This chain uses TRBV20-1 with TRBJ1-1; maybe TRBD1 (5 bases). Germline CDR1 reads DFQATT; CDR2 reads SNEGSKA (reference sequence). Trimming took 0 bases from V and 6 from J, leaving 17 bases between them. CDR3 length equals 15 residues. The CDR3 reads CSARDSGTPSPEAFF. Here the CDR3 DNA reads TGCAGTGCTAGAGATTCGGGGACCCCTAGCCCTGAAGCTTTCTTT.

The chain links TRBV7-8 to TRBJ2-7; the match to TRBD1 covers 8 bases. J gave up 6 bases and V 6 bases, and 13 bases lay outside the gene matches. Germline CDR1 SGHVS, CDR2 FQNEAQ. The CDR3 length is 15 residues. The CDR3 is CASSKNSQGAAEQYF. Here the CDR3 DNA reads TGTGCCAGCAGTAAAAACTCTCAGGGGGCGGCCGAGCAGTACTTC.

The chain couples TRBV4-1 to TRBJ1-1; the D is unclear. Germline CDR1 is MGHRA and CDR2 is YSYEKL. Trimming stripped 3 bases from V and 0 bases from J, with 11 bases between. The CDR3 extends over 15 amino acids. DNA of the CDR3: TGCGCCAGCAGCCAGGGCCAACAGCTGAACACTGAAGCTTTCTTT. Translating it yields CASSQGQQLNTEAFF.

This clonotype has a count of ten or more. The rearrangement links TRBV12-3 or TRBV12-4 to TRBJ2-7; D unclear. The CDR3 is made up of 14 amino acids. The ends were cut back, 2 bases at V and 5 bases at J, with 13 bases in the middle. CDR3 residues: CASSLSRVGDEQYF. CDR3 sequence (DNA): TGTGCCAGCAGTTTAAGCCGGGTCGGCGACGAGCAGTACTTC.

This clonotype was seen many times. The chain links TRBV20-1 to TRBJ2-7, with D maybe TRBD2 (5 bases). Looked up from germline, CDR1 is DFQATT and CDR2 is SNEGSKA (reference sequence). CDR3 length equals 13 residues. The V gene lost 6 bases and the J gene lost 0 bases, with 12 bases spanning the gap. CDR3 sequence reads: CSAGWESSYEQYF. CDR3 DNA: TGCAGTGCCGGGTGGGAGAGCTCCTACGAGCAGTACTTC.

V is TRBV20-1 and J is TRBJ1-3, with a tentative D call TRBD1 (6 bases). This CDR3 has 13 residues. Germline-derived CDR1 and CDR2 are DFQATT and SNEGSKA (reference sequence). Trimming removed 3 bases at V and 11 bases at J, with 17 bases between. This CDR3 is CSASDDGGLAIYF. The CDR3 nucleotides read TGCAGTGCTAGTGATGACGGGGGCCTTGCCATATATTTT.

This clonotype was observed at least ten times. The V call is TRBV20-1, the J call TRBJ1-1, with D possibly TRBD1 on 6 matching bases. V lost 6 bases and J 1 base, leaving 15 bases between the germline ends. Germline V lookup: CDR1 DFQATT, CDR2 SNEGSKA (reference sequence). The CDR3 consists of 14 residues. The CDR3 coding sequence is TGCAGTGCGACCCTAGGGGGGACGAACACTGAAGCTTTCTTT. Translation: CSATLGGTNTEAFF.

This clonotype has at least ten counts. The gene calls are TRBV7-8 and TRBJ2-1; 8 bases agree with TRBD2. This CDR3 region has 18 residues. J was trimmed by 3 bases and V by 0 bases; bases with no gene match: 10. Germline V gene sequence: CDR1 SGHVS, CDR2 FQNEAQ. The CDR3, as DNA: TGTGCCAGCAGCTTAGCGGATGTCGGCGGGGGGATCTACAATGAGCAGTTCTTC. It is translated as CASSLADVGGGIYNEQFF.

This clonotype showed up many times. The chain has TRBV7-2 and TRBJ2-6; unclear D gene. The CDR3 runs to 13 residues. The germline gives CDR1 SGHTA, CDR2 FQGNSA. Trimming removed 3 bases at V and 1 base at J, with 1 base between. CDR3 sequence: CASSFSGANVLTF. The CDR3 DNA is TGTGCCAGCAGCTTTTCTGGGGCCAACGTCCTGACTTTC.

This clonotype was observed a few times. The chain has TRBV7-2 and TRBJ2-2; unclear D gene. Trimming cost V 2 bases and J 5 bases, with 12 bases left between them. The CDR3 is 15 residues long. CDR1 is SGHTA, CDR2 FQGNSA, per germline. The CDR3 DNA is TGTGCCAGCAGCTTATACCCTGACTTTACCGGGGAGCTGTTTTTT. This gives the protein CASSLYPDFTGELFF.

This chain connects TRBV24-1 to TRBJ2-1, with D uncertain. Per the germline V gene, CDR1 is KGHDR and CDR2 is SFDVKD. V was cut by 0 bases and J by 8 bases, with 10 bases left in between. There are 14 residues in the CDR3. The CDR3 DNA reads TGTGCCACCAGTGATTTGAGGTTGTCCCATGAGCAGTTCTTC. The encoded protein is CATSDLRLSHEQFF.

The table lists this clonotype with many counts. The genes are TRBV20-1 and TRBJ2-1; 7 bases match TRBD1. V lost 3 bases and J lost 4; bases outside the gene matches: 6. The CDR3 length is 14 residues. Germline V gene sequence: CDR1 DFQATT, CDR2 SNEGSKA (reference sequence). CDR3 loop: CSARDRRFYNEQFF. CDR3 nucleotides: TGCAGTGCTAGGGACAGGCGTTTTTACAATGAGCAGTTCTTC.

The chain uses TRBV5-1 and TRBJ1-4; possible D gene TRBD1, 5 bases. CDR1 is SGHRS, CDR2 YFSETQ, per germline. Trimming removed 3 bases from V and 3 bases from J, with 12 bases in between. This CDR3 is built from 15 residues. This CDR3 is CASSSEGKPNEKLFF. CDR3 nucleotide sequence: TGCGCCAGCAGCTCGGAGGGGAAACCTAATGAAAAACTGTTTTTT.

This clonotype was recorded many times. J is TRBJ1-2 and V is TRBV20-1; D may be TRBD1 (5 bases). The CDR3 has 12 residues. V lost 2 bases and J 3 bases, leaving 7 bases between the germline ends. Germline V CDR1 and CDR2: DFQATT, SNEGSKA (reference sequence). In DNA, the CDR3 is TGCAGTGCTAGATGGGGGGACTATGGCTACACCTTC. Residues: CSARWGDYGYTF.

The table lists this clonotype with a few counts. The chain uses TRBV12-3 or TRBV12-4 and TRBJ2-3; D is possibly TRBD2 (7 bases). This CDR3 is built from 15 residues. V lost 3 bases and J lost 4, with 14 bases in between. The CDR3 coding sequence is TGTGCCAGCAGTTTGGATACGGGGGGCCCAGATACGCAGTATTTT. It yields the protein CASSLDTGGPDTQYF.

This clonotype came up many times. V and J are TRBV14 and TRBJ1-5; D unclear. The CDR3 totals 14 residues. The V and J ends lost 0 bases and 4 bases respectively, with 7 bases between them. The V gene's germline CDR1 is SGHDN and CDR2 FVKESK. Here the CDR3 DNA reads TGTGCCAGCAGCCAAGATCAGCCGAATCAGCCCCAGCATTTT. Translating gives CASSQDQPNQPQHF.

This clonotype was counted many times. The CDR3 region is CASSPTGAGNTIYF. The CDR3 DNA reads TGCGCCAGCAGCCCGACAGGGGCTGGAAACACCATATATTTT. The chain combines TRBV5-1 with TRBJ1-3, with 8 bases matching TRBD1. Germline loops: CDR1 SGHRS, CDR2 YFSETQ. The CDR3 consists of 14 residues. J was trimmed by 2 bases and V by 4 bases; bases with no gene match: 2.

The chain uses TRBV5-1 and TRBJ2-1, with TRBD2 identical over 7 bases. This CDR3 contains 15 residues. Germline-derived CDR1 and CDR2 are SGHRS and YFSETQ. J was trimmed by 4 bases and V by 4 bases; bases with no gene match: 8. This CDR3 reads CASSPGTTTYNEQFF. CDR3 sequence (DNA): TGCGCCAGCAGCCCCGGGACTACCACATACAATGAGCAGTTCTTC.

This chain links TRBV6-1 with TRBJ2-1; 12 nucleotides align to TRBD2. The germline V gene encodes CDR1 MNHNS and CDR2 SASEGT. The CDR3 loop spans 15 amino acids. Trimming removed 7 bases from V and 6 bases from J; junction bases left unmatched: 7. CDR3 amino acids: CASKGLAGGLNEQFF. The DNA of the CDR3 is TGTGCCAGCAAGGGGCTAGCGGGAGGGCTCAATGAGCAGTTCTTC.

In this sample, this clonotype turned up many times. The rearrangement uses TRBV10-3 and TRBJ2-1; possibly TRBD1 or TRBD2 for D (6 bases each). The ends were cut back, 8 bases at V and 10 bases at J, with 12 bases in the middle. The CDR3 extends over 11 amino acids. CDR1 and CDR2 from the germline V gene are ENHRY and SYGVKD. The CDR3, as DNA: TGTGCCATCTCCGGGGGCAGCGAGCAGTTCTTC. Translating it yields CAISGGSEQFF.